The present T cell receptor (beta chain) was sequenced within a study of OX40 agonist ivuxolimab in advanced cancers. About the study: Under the entry rules, prior anti-PD-1, anti-PD-L1 or anti-CTLA-4 therapy was allowed, and around 36% had some. Study observations and caveats: Not determined was the antigen specificity of the expanded peripheral T cells. Expanded clones were, on average, more numerous among CD8+ T cells than CD4+.

The ends were cut back, 4 bases at V and 0 bases at J, with 15 bases in the middle. The CDR3 contains 16 residues. Germline CDR1 and CDR2: LGHNA and YNFKEQ. Points on this clone: What it binds is not known.

Profiling relied on immunoSEQ multiplex PCR, and the TCRdb table lists in-frame clones only, not all of them. The sample lists around 6,500 clones, around 75% occurring once. The TCR originated in an adult with an advanced solid tumor such as melanoma, head and neck, liver or kidney cancer. The sequencing used CD4+ or CD8+ T cells sorted from blood, collected in a trial of the OX40 agonist ivuxolimab. V usage is TRBV4-2 and J usage is TRBJ1-1; perhaps TRBD1 as D (5 bases). CDR3 region: CASSPWGTGMNTEAFF. In nucleotides, the CDR3 is TGTGCCAGCAGCCCCTGGGGGACTGGCATGAACACTGAAGCTTTCTTT.